This T cell receptor (beta chain) was profiled in a study of cytomegalovirus exposure and HLA in healthy donors. This clone was seen a few times. CDR1 and CDR2 from the germline V gene are MNHEY and SVGAGI. V dropped 3 bases and J dropped 2 bases, with 11 bases sitting between them. This CDR3 has 15 amino acids. The PCR ran on 60 Vbeta and 13 Jbeta primers. Here immunoSEQ multiplex PCR was the method, and the copy in TCRdb shows in-frame clones only, minus some. The profile shows some 81,000 clones, over 60% of them singletons. This chain joins TRBV6-5 and TRBJ1-5, with D maybe TRBD1 (5 bases). The material sequenced was PBMCs. The clonotype comes from a woman in her forties in good health and CMV-seropositive. The CDR3 loop is CASSYSGAGNQPQHF. The CDR3 DNA reads TGTGCCAGCAGTTATAGTGGGGCAGGCAATCAGCCCCAGCATTTT.